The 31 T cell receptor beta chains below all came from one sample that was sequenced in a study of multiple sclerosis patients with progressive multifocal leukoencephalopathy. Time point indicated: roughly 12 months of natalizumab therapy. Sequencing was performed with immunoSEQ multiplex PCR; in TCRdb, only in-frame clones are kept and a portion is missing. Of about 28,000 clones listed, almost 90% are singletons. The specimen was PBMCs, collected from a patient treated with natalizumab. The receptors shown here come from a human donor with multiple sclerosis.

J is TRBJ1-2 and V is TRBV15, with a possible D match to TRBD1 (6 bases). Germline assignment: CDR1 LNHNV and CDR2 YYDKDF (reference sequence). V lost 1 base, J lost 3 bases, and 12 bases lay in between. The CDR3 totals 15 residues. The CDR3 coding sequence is TGTGCCACCAGCAGAGCTTTGGACAGATACTATGGCTACACCTTC. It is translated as CATSRALDRYYGYTF.

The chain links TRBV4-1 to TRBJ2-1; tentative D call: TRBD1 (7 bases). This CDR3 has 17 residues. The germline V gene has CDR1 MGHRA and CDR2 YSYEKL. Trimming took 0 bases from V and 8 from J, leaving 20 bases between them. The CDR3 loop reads CASSQDRSRGVVDEQFF. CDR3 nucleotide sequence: TGCGCCAGCAGCCAAGACAGGAGCAGGGGGGTTGTCGATGAGCAGTTCTTC.

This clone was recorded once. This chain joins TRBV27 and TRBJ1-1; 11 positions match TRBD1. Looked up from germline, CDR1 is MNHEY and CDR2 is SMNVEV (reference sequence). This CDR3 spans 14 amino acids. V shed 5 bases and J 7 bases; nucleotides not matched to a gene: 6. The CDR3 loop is CASSVRDRGFEAFF. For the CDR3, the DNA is TGTGCCAGCAGTGTCCGGGACAGGGGGTTTGAAGCTTTCTTT.

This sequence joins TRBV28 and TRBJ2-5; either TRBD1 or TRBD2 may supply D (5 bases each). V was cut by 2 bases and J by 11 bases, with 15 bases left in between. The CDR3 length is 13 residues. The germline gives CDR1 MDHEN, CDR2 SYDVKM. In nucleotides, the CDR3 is TGTGCCAGCAGTTTAGGGACGCTGGGGGAGCAGTACTTC. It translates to CASSLGTLGEQYF.

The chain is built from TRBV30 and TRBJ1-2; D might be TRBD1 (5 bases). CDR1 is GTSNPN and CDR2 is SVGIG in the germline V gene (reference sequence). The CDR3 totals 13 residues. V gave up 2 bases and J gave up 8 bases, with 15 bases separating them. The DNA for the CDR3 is TGTGCCTGGAGTAGTACCGACAGTCGAGGCTACACCTTC. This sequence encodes CAWSSTDSRGYTF.

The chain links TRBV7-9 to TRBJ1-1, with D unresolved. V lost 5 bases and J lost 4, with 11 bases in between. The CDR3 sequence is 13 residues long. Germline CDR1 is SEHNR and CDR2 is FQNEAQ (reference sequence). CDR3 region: CASSQREPTEAFF. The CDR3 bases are TGTGCCAGCAGCCAAAGGGAGCCCACTGAAGCTTTCTTT.

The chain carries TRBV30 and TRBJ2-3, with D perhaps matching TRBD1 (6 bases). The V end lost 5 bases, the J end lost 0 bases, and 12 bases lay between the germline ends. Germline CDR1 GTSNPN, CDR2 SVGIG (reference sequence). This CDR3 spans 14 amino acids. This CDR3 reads CAWGSGHSTDTQYF. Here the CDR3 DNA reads TGTGCCTGGGGGTCGGGACACAGCACAGATACGCAGTATTTT. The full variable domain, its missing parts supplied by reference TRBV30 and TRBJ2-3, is SQTIHQWPATLVQPVGSPLSLECTVEGTSNPNLYWYRQAAGRGLQLLFYSVGIGQISSEVPQNLSASRPQDRQFILSSKKLLLSDSGFYLCAWGSGHSTDTQYFGPGTRLTVL.

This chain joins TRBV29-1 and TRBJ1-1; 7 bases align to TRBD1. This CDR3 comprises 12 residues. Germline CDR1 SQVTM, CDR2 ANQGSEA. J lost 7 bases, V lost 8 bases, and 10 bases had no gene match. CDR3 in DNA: TGCAGCACTAACCGACAGGGCGATGAAGCTTTCTTT. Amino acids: CSTNRQGDEAFF. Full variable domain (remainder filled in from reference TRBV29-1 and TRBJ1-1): SAVISQKPSRDICQRGTSLTIQCQVDSQVTMMFWYRQQPGQSLTLIATANQGSEATYESGFVIDKFPISRPNLTFSTLTVSNMSPEDSSIYLCSTNRQGDEAFFGQGTRLTVV.

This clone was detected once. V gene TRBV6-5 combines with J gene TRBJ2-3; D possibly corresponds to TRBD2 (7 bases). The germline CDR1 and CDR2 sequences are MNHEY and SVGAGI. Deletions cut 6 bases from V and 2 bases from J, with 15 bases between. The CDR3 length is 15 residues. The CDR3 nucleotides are TGTGCCAGCAGAGAATGGGGGGGCACCACAGATACGCAGTATTTT. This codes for CASREWGGTTDTQYF.

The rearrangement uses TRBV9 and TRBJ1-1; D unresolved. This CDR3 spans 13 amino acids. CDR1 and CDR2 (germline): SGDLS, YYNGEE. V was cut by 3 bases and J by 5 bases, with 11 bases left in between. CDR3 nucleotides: TGTGCCAGCAGCGACGACATGGGGACTGAAGCTTTCTTT. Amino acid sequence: CASSDDMGTEAFF.

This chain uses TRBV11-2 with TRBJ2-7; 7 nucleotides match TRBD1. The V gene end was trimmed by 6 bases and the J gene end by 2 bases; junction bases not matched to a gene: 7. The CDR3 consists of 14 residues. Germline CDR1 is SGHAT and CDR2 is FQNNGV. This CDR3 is CASRFTGQPYEQYF. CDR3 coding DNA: TGTGCCAGCAGATTTACGGGACAGCCCTACGAGCAGTACTTC.

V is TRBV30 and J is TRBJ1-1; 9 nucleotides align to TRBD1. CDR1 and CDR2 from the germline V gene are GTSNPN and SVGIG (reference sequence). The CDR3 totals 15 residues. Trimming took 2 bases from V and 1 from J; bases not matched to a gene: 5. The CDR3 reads CAWSRAGQGNTEAFF. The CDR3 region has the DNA TGTGCCTGGAGTAGGGCGGGACAGGGGAACACTGAAGCTTTCTTT.

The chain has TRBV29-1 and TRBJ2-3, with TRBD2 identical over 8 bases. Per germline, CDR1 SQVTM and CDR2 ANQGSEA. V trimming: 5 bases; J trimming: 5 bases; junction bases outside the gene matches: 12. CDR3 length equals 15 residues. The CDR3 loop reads CSVSKRLAFRDTQYF. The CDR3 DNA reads TGCAGCGTTAGCAAAAGACTAGCGTTCAGAGATACGCAGTATTTT.

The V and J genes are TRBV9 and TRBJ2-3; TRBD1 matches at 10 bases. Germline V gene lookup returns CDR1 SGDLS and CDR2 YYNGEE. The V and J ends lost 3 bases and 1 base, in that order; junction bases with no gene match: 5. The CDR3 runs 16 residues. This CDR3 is CASSAFGTGGTDTQYF. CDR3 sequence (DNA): TGTGCCAGCAGCGCCTTCGGGACAGGGGGCACAGATACGCAGTATTTT.

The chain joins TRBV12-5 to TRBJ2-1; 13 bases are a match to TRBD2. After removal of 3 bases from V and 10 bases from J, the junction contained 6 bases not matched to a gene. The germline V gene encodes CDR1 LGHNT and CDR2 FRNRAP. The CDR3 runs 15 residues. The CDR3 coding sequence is TGTGCTAGTGGTTTCGGGACTAGCGGGGTGTACGAGCAGTTCTTC. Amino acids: CASGFGTSGVYEQFF.

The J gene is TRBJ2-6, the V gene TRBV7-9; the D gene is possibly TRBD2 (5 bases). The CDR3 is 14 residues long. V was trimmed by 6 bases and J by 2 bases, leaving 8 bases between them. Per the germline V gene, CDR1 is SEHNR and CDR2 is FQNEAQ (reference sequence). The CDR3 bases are TGTGCCAGCAGGGCGCGGGCTGGGGCCAACGTCCTGACTTTC. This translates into CASRARAGANVLTF.

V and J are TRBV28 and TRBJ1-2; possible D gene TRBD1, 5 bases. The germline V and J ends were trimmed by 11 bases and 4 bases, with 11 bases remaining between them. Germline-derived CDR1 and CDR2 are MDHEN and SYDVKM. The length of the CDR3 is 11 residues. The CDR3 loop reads CAHGAGYGYTF. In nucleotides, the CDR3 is TGTGCCCACGGGGCTGGCTATGGCTACACCTTC.

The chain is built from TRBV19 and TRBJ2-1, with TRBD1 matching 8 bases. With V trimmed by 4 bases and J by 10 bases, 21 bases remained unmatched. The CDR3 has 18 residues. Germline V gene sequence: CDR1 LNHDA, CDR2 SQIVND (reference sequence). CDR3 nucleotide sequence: TGTGCCAGTAGTAATTTGGACAGGGTGAAAGATCGAGTGCGCGAGCAGTTCTTC. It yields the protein CASSNLDRVKDRVREQFF. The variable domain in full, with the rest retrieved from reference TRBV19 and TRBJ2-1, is DGGITQSPKYLFRKEGQNVTLSCEQNLNHDAMYWYRQDPGQGLRLIYYSQIVNDFQKGDIAEGYSVSREKKESFPLTVTSAQKNPTAFYLCASSNLDRVKDRVREQFFGPGTRLTVL.

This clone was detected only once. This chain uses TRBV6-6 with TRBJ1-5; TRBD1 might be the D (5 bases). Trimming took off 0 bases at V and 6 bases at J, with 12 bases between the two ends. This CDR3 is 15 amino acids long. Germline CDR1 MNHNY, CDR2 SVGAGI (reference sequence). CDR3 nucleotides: TGTGCCAGCAGTTACTCCGCCAGGGTGAGTCAGCCCCAGCATTTT. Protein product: CASSYSARVSQPQHF.

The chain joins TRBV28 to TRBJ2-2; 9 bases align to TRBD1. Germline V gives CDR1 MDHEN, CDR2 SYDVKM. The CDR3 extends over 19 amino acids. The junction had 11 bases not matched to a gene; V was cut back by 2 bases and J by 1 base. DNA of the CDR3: TGTGCCAGCAGTTTAGGGACAGGGCCGGGTTGGAGGAACACCGGGGAGCTGTTTTTT. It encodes CASSLGTGPGWRNTGELFF.

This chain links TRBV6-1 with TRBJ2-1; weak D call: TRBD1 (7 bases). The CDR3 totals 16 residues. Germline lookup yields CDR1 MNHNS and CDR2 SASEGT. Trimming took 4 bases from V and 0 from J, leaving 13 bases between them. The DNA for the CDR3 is TGTGCCAGCAGTGGGAGGGGGCTTTTCTCCTACAATGAGCAGTTCTTC. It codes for CASSGRGLFSYNEQFF.

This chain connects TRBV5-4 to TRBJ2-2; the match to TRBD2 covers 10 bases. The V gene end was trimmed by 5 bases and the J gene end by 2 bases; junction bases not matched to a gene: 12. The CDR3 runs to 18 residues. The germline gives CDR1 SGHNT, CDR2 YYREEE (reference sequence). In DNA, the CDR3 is TGTGCCAGCAGTAGGGAAGCGGGGGGGCCTTTTAACACCGGGGAGCTGTTTTTT. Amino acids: CASSREAGGPFNTGELFF.

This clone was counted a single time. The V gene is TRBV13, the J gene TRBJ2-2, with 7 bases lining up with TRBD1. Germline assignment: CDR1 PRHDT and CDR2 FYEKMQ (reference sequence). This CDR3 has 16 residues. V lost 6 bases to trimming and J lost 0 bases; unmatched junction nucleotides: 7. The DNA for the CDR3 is TGTGCCAGCAGTTATAGGACAGGCTCGAACACCGGGGAGCTGTTTTTT. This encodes CASSYRTGSNTGELFF.

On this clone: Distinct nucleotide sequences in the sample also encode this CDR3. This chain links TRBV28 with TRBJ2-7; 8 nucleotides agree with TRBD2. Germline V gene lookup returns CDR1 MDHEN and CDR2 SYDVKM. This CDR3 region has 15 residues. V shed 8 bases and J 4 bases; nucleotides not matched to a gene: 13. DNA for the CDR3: TGTGCCAGCCGACGGGCCGGGGGGGCAGGATACGAGCAGTACTTC. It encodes CASRRAGGAGYEQYF.

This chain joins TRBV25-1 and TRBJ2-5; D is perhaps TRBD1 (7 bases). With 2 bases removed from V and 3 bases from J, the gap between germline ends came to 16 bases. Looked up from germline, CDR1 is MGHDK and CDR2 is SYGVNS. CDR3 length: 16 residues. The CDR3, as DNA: TGTGCCAGCAGTGAAGGGGGCAGGGGGGTGAAAGAGACCCAGTACTTC. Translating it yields CASSEGGRGVKETQYF.

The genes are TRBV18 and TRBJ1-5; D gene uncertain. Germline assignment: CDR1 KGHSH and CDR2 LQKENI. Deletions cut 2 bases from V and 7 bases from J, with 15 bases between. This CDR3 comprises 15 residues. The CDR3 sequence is CASSPGAGSEQPQHF. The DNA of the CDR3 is TGTGCCAGCTCACCAGGCGCAGGCTCGGAACAGCCCCAGCATTTT.

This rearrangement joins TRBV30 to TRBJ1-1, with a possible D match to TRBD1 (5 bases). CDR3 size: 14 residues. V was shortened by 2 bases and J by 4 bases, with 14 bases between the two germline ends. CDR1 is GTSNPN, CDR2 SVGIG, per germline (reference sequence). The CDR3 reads CAWSYRGSGTEAFF. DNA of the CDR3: TGTGCCTGGAGTTACCGGGGGTCGGGCACTGAAGCTTTCTTT.

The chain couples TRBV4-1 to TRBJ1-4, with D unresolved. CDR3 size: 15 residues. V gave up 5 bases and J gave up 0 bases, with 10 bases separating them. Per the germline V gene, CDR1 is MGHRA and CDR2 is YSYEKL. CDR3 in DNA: TGCGCCAGCAGCGACCGCCGGACAACTAATGAAAAACTGTTTTTT. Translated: CASSDRRTTNEKLFF.

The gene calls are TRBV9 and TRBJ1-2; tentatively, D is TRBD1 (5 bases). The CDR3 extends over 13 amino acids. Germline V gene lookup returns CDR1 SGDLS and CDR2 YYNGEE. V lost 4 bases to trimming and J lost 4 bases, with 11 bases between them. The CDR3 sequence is CASSLTGTYGYTF. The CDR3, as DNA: TGTGCCAGCAGCCTTACCGGGACCTATGGCTACACCTTC.

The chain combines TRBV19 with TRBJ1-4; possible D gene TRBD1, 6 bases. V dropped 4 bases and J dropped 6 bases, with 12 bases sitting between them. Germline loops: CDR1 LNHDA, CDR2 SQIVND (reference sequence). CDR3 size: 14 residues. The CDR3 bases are TGTGCCAGTAGTACAACAGGGTCTCATGAAAAACTGTTTTTT. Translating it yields CASSTTGSHEKLFF.

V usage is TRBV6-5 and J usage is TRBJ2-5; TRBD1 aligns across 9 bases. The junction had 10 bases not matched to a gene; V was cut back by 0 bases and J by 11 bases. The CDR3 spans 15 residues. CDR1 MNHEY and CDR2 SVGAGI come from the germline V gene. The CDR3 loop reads CASSYSGNRGLEQYF. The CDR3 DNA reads TGTGCCAGCAGTTACTCGGGGAACAGGGGGCTAGAGCAGTACTTC.